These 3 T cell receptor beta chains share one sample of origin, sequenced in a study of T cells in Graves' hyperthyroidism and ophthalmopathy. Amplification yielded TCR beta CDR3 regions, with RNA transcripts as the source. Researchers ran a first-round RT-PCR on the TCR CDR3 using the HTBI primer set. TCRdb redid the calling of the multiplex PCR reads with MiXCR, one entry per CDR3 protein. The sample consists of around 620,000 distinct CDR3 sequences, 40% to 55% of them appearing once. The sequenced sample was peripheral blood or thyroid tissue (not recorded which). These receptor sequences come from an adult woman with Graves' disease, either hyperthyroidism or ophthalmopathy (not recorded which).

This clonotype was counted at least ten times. CDR3 residues: CASSLGVPRQQPQHF. The CDR3 nucleotides are TGTGCCAGCAGCTTAGGGGTACCCCGGCAACAGCCCCAGCATTTT. The rearrangement joins TRBV7-2 to TRBJ1-5; D ambiguous. V was shortened by 1 base and J by 7 bases, with 14 bases between the two germline ends. This CDR3 contains 15 residues. Germline V gene sequence: CDR1 SGHTA, CDR2 FQGNSA.

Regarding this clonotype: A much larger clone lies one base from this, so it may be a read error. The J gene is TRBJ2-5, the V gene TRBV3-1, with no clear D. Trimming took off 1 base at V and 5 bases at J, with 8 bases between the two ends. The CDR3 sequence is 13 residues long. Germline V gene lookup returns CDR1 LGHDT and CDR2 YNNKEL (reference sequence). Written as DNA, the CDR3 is TGTGCCAGCAGCCAAGGTTGGAGTGAGACCCAGTACTTC. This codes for CASSQGWSETQYF.

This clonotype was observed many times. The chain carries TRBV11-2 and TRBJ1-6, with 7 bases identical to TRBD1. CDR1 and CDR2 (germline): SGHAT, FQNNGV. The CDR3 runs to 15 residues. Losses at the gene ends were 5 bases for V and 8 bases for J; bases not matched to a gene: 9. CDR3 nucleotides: TGTGCCAGCAGCCCCTTACAGGGGCGTTATTCACCCCTCCACTTT. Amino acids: CASSPLQGRYSPLHF.